This T cell receptor beta chain is drawn from a study of shared clonotypes between healthy human individuals. This CDR3 spans 13 amino acids. V dropped 4 bases and J dropped 6 bases, with 13 bases sitting between them. Germline CDR1 is SGHVS and CDR2 is FQNEAQ. Clones were sequenced by immunoSEQ multiplex PCR, and TCRdb holds only the in-frame ones, with some missing. The repertoire holds about 2.4 million clones, roughly 93% seen once, with around 0.37% in the top ten. This chain uses TRBV7-8 with TRBJ2-7; D is perhaps TRBD1 (6 bases). The TCR sequence derives from a man younger than 35 in good health. Some clones in this sample may be carry-over from other donors' samples. Sequencing was performed on naive CD4+ T cells from PBMCs. Subset specified: CD45RA+ positively selected. CDR3 sequence: CASSWAGEGEQYF. CDR3 nucleotide sequence: TGTGCCAGCAGCTGGGCAGGGGAAGGCGAGCAGTACTTC.